This T cell receptor beta chain emerged from a study of human CD8 memory T cell subsets. Making the TCR beta libraries relied on UMI-labeled 5' RACE. TCRdb reprocessed the 5' RACE reads; each CDR3 protein has one entry and no DNA is given. The listing contains about 10,000 distinct CDR3 sequences. Study-wide points: Estimation with Chao1 suggested higher diversity among stem-like memory T cells relative to precursor exhausted T cells.

By frequency, this clonotype registers medium-sized (0.01 to 0.1%). The target antigen is unknown. CDR3 size: 16 residues. Germline V gives CDR1 LGHNA, CDR2 YNFKEQ. This receptor was identified in a human donor in good health. This chain links TRBV4-2 with TRBJ2-2; there is no DNA to check the TCRdb D call of TRBD1. Sequenced sample: CD8+ T cells from PBMCs. The CDR3 sequence: CASSPPYQGSAGELFF.